These 29 T cell receptor beta chains share one sample of origin, sequenced in a study of T-cell reconstitution after alpha-beta-depleted transplantation in children. Construction of the TCRbeta library involved unique molecular identifiers. Via MiXCR, TCRdb re-called the PCR reads, giving one row per CDR3 protein. Altogether about 200,000 distinct CDR3 sequences are present, roughly 9.1% being singletons, with the ten largest covering about a third. Material: PBMCs, mostly from graft donor cells, obtained 360 days after TCRalphabeta/CD19-depleted stem cell transplant. These receptors were taken from a male patient aged 2-15 years who had a stem cell transplant for acute myeloid leukemia, so the T cells may come from the graft donor.

This clonotype was detected a few times. This chain connects TRBV7-9 to TRBJ1-2; weak D call: TRBD1 (6 bases). The CDR3 covers 19 residues. Germline V gene data show CDR1 as SEHNR and CDR2 as FQNEAQ (reference sequence). The V gene lost 5 bases and the J gene lost 4 bases, with 29 bases spanning the gap. Written as DNA, the CDR3 is TGTGCCAGCAGCGGTATTATTATGTTCAGGGGCGACCATTCCTATGGCTACACCTTC. This encodes CASSGIIMFRGDHSYGYTF. Variable domain in full (rest from reference TRBV7-9 and TRBJ1-2): DTGVSQNPRHKITKRGQNVTFRCDPISEHNRLYWYRQTLGQGPEFLTYFQNEAQLEKSRLLSDRFSAERPKGSFSTLEIQRTEQGDSAMYLCASSGIIMFRGDHSYGYTFGSGTRLTVV.

This clonotype was seen repeatedly, ten times or more. The chain links TRBV11-2 to TRBJ2-2, with a possible D match to TRBD1 (5 bases). CDR3 length: 14 residues. The germline V and J ends were trimmed by 3 bases and 4 bases, with 9 bases remaining between them. Per the germline V gene, CDR1 is SGHAT and CDR2 is FQNNGV. CDR3 residues: CASSFMGPTGELFF. DNA for the CDR3: TGTGCCAGCAGCTTTATGGGGCCCACCGGGGAGCTGTTTTTT.

J is TRBJ2-2 and V is TRBV7-9; TRBD2 matches at 7 bases. CDR1 is SEHNR and CDR2 is FQNEAQ in the germline V gene (reference sequence). The V gene end was trimmed by 11 bases and the J gene end by 6 bases; junction bases not matched to a gene: 9. There are 13 residues in the CDR3. CDR3 loop: CAPPGGPAGELFF. CDR3 DNA sequence: TGTGCCCCTCCGGGGGGACCAGCCGGGGAGCTGTTTTTT.

The rearrangement uses TRBV5-5 and TRBJ2-5, with no clear D. The V end lost 0 bases, the J end lost 2 bases, and 17 bases lay between the germline ends. The CDR3 is 17 residues long. Germline CDR1 reads SGHKS; CDR2 reads YYEKEE (reference sequence). CDR3 amino acids: CASSLGLGWLKQETQYF. In DNA, the CDR3 is TGTGCCAGCAGCTTGGGCTTGGGCTGGTTGAAACAAGAGACCCAGTACTTC.

This clonotype was seen many times. The chain employs TRBV5-1 and TRBJ2-5; unclear D gene. In germline, CDR1 is SGHRS, CDR2 YFSETQ. The CDR3 covers 14 residues. V lost 2 bases and J 5 bases, leaving 13 bases between the germline ends. CDR3 loop: CASSFSRWDETQYF. DNA of the CDR3: TGCGCCAGCAGCTTCTCCAGGTGGGATGAGACCCAGTACTTC.

This clonotype was recorded at least ten times. The V gene is TRBV4-1, the J gene TRBJ1-1; D perhaps matches TRBD1 (6 bases). V lost 0 bases and J lost 4, with 15 bases in between. The CDR3 has 16 amino acids. In germline, CDR1 is MGHRA, CDR2 YSYEKL. Here the CDR3 reads CASSQDMGQGSTEAFF. The CDR3 DNA is TGCGCCAGCAGCCAAGATATGGGGCAGGGGAGCACTGAAGCTTTCTTT.

The chain links TRBV20-1 to TRBJ2-3, with 9 bases fitting TRBD2. Losses at the gene ends were 4 bases for V and 3 bases for J; bases not matched to a gene: 5. The CDR3 contains 14 residues. Germline values: CDR1 DFQATT, CDR2 SNEGSKA (reference sequence). This CDR3 reads CSANLAGETDTQYF. CDR3 bases: TGCAGTGCTAATTTAGCGGGAGAGACAGATACGCAGTATTTT.

J is TRBJ2-6 and V is TRBV5-1; a weak D match, TRBD1 (6 bases). Germline V gives CDR1 SGHRS, CDR2 YFSETQ. Trimming pared 2 bases from V and 0 bases from J, leaving 12 bases between. CDR3 length: 17 amino acids. CDR3 protein: CASSFRDTNSGANVLTF. The CDR3 nucleotides are TGCGCCAGCAGCTTCCGGGACACCAACTCTGGGGCCAACGTCCTGACTTTC. Looking up the rest from reference TRBV5-1 and TRBJ2-6 gives the full variable domain: KAGVTQTPRYLIKTRGQQVTLSCSPISGHRSVSWYQQTPGQGLQFLFEYFSETQRNKGNFPGRFSGRQFSNSRSEMNVSTLELGDSALYLCASSFRDTNSGANVLTFGAGSRLTVL.

The rearrangement joins TRBV5-5 to TRBJ1-5; D perhaps matches TRBD1 (5 bases). V lost 3 bases, J lost 7 bases, and 14 bases lay in between. There are 14 residues in the CDR3. The germline CDR1 and CDR2 sequences are SGHKS and YYEKEE (reference sequence). CDR3 protein: CASSSGALLQPQHF. CDR3 coding DNA: TGTGCCAGCAGCTCCGGGGCTTTACTACAGCCCCAGCATTTT.

V usage is TRBV10-3 and J usage is TRBJ1-5, with 7 bases fitting TRBD1. Trimming cost V 5 bases and J 9 bases; bases outside gene matches: 7. CDR1 is ENHRY, CDR2 SYGVKD, per germline. The CDR3 contains 13 residues. CDR3 amino acids: CAISLQGMSPQHF. The CDR3 DNA follows: TGTGCCATCAGTTTACAGGGGATGTCGCCCCAGCATTTT.

This clonotype was counted many times. The CDR3 spells CSARGRTSENTGELFF. CDR3 in DNA: TGCAGTGCTAGAGGAAGGACTAGCGAGAACACCGGGGAGCTGTTTTTT. The chain is built from TRBV20-1 and TRBJ2-2, with 9 bases lining up with TRBD2. The CDR3 runs 16 residues. The germline CDR1 and CDR2 sequences are DFQATT and SNEGSKA (reference sequence). V gave up 1 base and J gave up 1 base; unmatched junction bases: 4.

The chain couples TRBV6-2 or TRBV6-3 to TRBJ2-3; 10 positions match TRBD2. Losses at the gene ends were 5 bases for V and 11 bases for J; bases not matched to a gene: 13. The CDR3 consists of 15 residues. Germline CDR1 reads MNHEY; CDR2 reads SVGEGT. CDR3: CASSRPGLASPRQYF. CDR3 nucleotide sequence: TGTGCCAGCAGTCGTCCGGGACTAGCGTCACCCCGGCAGTATTTT.

This clonotype was counted ten times or more. The CDR3 sequence: CASSLSKGDRTEQYF. The CDR3 DNA follows: TGTGCCAGCAGTTTATCTAAGGGAGACCGAACTGAGCAGTACTTC. V is TRBV27 and J is TRBJ2-7; tentatively, D is TRBD2 (5 bases). Trimming removed 0 bases at V and 7 bases at J, with 16 bases between. Per the germline V gene, CDR1 is MNHEY and CDR2 is SMNVEV (reference sequence). This CDR3 is 15 amino acids long.

The genes are TRBV7-9 and TRBJ2-7, with no clear D. The CDR3 has 10 residues. Trimming removed 8 bases from V and 6 bases from J, with 8 bases in between. Germline CDR1 SEHNR, CDR2 FQNEAQ (reference sequence). The CDR3 DNA sequence: TGTGCCAGCCTGAGAATCGAGCAGTACGTC. Amino acid sequence: CASLRIEQYV.

This clonotype occurred many times. The V and J genes are TRBV12-3 or TRBV12-4 and TRBJ2-7; D is perhaps TRBD1 or TRBD2 (5 bases each). CDR3 length equals 14 residues. The V gene lost 3 bases and the J gene lost 4 bases, with 13 bases spanning the gap. CDR3 bases: TGTGCCAGCAGTTTGGGGACCAATAAGTACGAGCAGTACGTC. This encodes CASSLGTNKYEQYV.

The J gene is TRBJ2-2, the V gene TRBV12-3 or TRBV12-4, with 12 bases matching TRBD1. This CDR3 region has 15 residues. Trimming removed 5 bases from V and 7 bases from J; junction bases left unmatched: 5. The CDR3 coding sequence is TGTGCCAGCAGTCCGGGACAGGGGGCGATCGGGGAGCTGTTTTTT. Its protein is CASSPGQGAIGELFF.

Many counts were recorded for this clonotype. The chain recombines TRBV12-3 or TRBV12-4 with TRBJ1-1, with D uncertain. The CDR3 totals 12 residues. Trimming stripped 5 bases from V and 10 bases from J, with 14 bases between. Here the CDR3 DNA reads TGTGCCAGCAGTCTCTACCCAACGGCAGCTTTCTTT. Amino acids: CASSLYPTAAFF.

This clonotype occurred a few times. This chain uses TRBV2 with TRBJ1-1; D unclear. V lost 6 bases to trimming and J lost 1 base, with 9 bases between them. Germline V gives CDR1 SNHLY, CDR2 FYNNEI. The CDR3 spans 13 residues. The CDR3 DNA follows: TGTGCCAGCAGGCCTTTCAAGAACACTGAAGCTTTCTTT. Protein sequence: CASRPFKNTEAFF.

This clonotype was detected only a few times. The J gene is TRBJ2-5, the V gene TRBV19; perhaps TRBD2 as D (5 bases). Between the trimmed V and J ends, which lost 5 bases and 5 bases, there was a span of 15 bases. Germline V CDR1 and CDR2: LNHDA, SQIVND (reference sequence). The CDR3 runs to 14 residues. CDR3 sequence (DNA): TGTGCCAGTAGTTCAGTTAGCGCCGTGGAGACCCAGTACTTC. Its protein product is CASSSVSAVETQYF.

In this sample, this clonotype turned up a few times. The chain recombines TRBV5-1 with TRBJ2-1, with 7 bases that match TRBD2. Germline lookup yields CDR1 SGHRS and CDR2 YFSETQ. The CDR3 is made up of 14 amino acids. V lost 3 bases to trimming and J lost 8 bases; unmatched junction nucleotides: 8. The CDR3 here is CASSWATSIDEQFF. CDR3 in DNA: TGCGCCAGCAGCTGGGCGACTAGCATAGATGAGCAGTTCTTC.

This clonotype was found a few times. The chain couples TRBV7-8 to TRBJ2-5, with 11 bases aligning to TRBD2. This CDR3 has 17 amino acids. Losses at the gene ends were 5 bases for V and 1 base for J; bases not matched to a gene: 9. From germline, CDR1 is SGHVS and CDR2 FQNEAQ. This chain's CDR3 is CASSLTSGGLPQETQYF. The CDR3 nucleotides read TGTGCCAGCAGCCTAACTAGCGGGGGCCTACCCCAAGAGACCCAGTACTTC.

CDR3 sequence reads: CASSFKTSGGTDTQYF. The CDR3, as DNA: TGTGCCAGCAGTTTTAAGACTAGCGGGGGCACAGATACGCAGTATTTT. V and J are TRBV28 and TRBJ2-3; 11 nucleotides match TRBD2. The germline V gene has CDR1 MDHEN and CDR2 SYDVKM. V dropped 3 bases and J dropped 1; count of bases not matched to a gene: 3. CDR3 length equals 16 residues.

The table lists this clonotype with a few counts. This chain links TRBV5-1 with TRBJ1-2, with TRBD1 matching over 7 bases. Germline values: CDR1 SGHRS, CDR2 YFSETQ. V was pared by 4 bases and J by 8 bases, with 8 bases of the junction left unmatched. The CDR3 length is 13 residues. The CDR3 nucleotides are TGCGCCAGCAGCCAAACCGGGACAGAAGGCTACACCTTC. Translation gives CASSQTGTEGYTF.

This clonotype was detected only a few times. The rearrangement joins TRBV4-1 to TRBJ2-1, with D perhaps matching TRBD2 (5 bases). In germline, CDR1 is MGHRA, CDR2 YSYEKL. Between the trimmed V and J ends, which lost 2 bases and 1 base, there was a span of 9 bases. CDR3 length equals 15 residues. DNA for the CDR3: TGCGCCAGCAGCCAATACTGGACTTCCTACAATGAGCAGTTCTTC. Translating gives CASSQYWTSYNEQFF.

The CDR3 DNA is TGTGCCAGCAGCCCGGGACAGGGTGGATATGGCTACACCTTC. Translated, it gives CASSPGQGGYGYTF. J is TRBJ1-2 and V is TRBV5-7, with 9 bases lining up with TRBD1. TRBV5-7 is known as an ORF, though its function is uncertain. V dropped 4 bases and J dropped 5; count of bases not matched to a gene: 6. The CDR3 has 14 amino acids.

J is TRBJ2-2 and V is TRBV7-2; possibly TRBD1 or TRBD2 for D (5 bases each). V lost 2 bases and J lost 6, with 10 bases in between. Germline V CDR1 and CDR2: SGHTA, FQGNSA. There are 14 residues in the CDR3. The CDR3 DNA reads as TGTGCCAGCAGCTTATTGGGGGTAGCCGGGGAGCTGTTTTTT. Residues: CASSLLGVAGELFF.

This clonotype was seen more than once but under ten times. This sequence joins TRBV7-2 and TRBJ2-5, with TRBD1 as a possible D gene (6 bases). Trimming took 5 bases from V and 2 from J, leaving 15 bases between them. There are 15 residues in the CDR3. The germline gives CDR1 SGHTA, CDR2 FQGNSA. The DNA for the CDR3 is TGTGCCAGCAGCAGGACAGTCAAAGATCAAGAGACCCAGTACTTC. The encoded protein is CASSRTVKDQETQYF.

This clonotype was seen a handful of times. The chain recombines TRBV7-3 with TRBJ1-2; possibly TRBD1 for D (6 bases). The CDR3 covers 13 residues. V was trimmed by 4 bases and J by 2 bases, leaving 8 bases between them. Germline V gives CDR1 SGHTA, CDR2 FQGTGA. The CDR3 DNA reads as TGTGCCAGCAGCTCACAGGGAAACTATGGCTACACCTTC. As protein: CASSSQGNYGYTF.

This clonotype has a count of ten or more. This rearrangement joins TRBV20-1 to TRBJ2-1; D possibly corresponds to TRBD2 (6 bases). V lost 5 bases and J 12 bases, leaving 11 bases between the germline ends. Germline CDR1 and CDR2: DFQATT and SNEGSKA (reference sequence). The CDR3 is 10 amino acids. The CDR3 sequence is CSARRDSQFF. The CDR3 coding sequence is TGCAGTGCTCGGAGGGACTCGCAGTTCTTC.